This TCR beta chain was sequenced in a study of vaccination and CD4 T cells after COVID-19. Study-wide context: A few convalescent patients underwent sampling at day 14 and then at days 161 to 241 post-vaccination, the study reports.

Sequencing of cultured CD4+ T cell DNA used the Oncomine TCR Beta short-read assay. A single record per CDR3 protein comes from TCRdb applying MiXCR to the PCR reads. The sample lists more than 20,000 distinct CDR3 sequences, about 45% occurring once. The length of the CDR3 is 11 residues. The germline V gene encodes CDR1 MNHNS and CDR2 SASEGT. Trimming took 7 bases from V and 2 from J, leaving 3 bases between them. As to this clonotype: What it binds is not known.

The time point denotes: late sampling 161 to 241 days after vaccination in a few convalescent patients. Indicated treatment: approximately 9-day PBMC culture with coronavirus spike peptide pools or control peptides (ViraFEST assay). Antigen-specific T cell expansion with peptide pools preceded TCR sequencing in the ViraFEST approach. Days 3 and 7 were when half the medium was replaced with fresh IL-2 medium. The clonotype originates from a human donor who had recovered from COVID-19. This rearrangement joins TRBV6-1 to TRBJ1-5; no reliable D call. Sequenced here: CD4+ T cells from blood, cultured in vitro, sampled about 7 months after SARS-CoV-2 vaccination. CDR3 protein: CASKGNQPQHF. Here the CDR3 DNA reads TGTGCCAGCAAGGGCAATCAGCCCCAGCATTTT.